The clone carrying this T cell receptor (beta chain) was detected a few times. This entry comes from a study of blood T cells in healthy people across ages. A J-beta primer mix and a sample-barcoded 5' primer were used in a second PCR of about 7 to 12 cycles. TCRdb analysed the 5' RACE reads with MiXCR anew, one entry per CDR3 protein. This table holds about 570,000 distinct CDR3 sequences, approximately 30% found once. The sequence was obtained from a woman in her 70s in good health. Sequencing was done on a sample of blood.

The DNA of the CDR3 is TGCGCCAGCAGCTTGGCTGAAGAAGGAACTGAAGCTTTCTTT. It encodes CASSLAEEGTEAFF. V and J are TRBV5-1 and TRBJ1-1; no reliable D call. This CDR3 contains 14 residues. Looked up from germline, CDR1 is SGHRS and CDR2 is YFSETQ. V was trimmed by 0 bases and J by 5 bases, leaving 11 bases between them.